These T cell receptor beta chains were read from a single sample in a study of T-cell memory formation after mild COVID-19. TCRdb used MiXCR to reprocess the 5' RACE reads, holding one entry per CDR3 protein. This sample has 98,000 or so distinct CDR3 sequences, with 15% to 20% found just once. Sample: PBMCs or a T cell subset sorted from them (not recorded which). The receptor set was obtained from a young man who had mild COVID-19 (a few samples of this study predate the infection). Cell type and time point are not known. CDR3s include the opening cysteine and the closing phenylalanine or tryptophan. D genes are given only for firm matches. The listing skips clone size in some rows; elsewhere it reads once, few, many or a size class.

cdr3_nt cdr3_aa d_call j_call clone_size v_call
TGTGCCAGCAGCTTAGGGTTGGGACAAAAACTCAATGAGCAGTTCTTC CASSLGLGQKLNEQFF . TRBJ2-1 . TRBV7-8
TGTGCCAGCTTAGCCCAAGAGAGCACTGAAGCTTTCTTT CASLAQESTEAFF . TRBJ1-1 . TRBV18
TGCAGTGCTAGGGGCTTCCATGGGATTCAAGAGACCCAGTACTTC CSARGFHGIQETQYF . TRBJ2-5 . TRBV20-1
TGTGCCAGCAGTGAAACGCTGAGAAGGGACTATGGCTACACCTTC CASSETLRRDYGYTF . TRBJ1-2 . TRBV6-1
TGTGCCAGCTCACCACCACCGGGGCGCTACGAGCAGTACTTC CASSPPPGRYEQYF . TRBJ2-7 . TRBV18
TGCGCCAGCAGCTTGGGTCCGGACAACAATGAGCAGTTCTTC CASSLGPDNNEQFF . TRBJ2-1 few TRBV5-1
TGTGCCAGCAAGGGGACGGATTCACCCCTCCACTTT CASKGTDSPLHF . TRBJ1-6 . TRBV3-1
TGTGCCAGCAGCTCAGGCCAGGGGGGGCGAGTGTACATTCAGTACTTC CASSSGQGGRVYIQYF . TRBJ2-4 few TRBV7-9
TGCAGTGCTCCACACAGGGTTCGGGAAAAACTGTTTTTT CSAPHRVREKLFF . TRBJ1-4 . TRBV20-1
TGTGCCAGCAGCGTAGCGGGGGGGCTGGTTGAGACCCAGTACTTC CASSVAGGLVETQYF TRBD2 TRBJ2-5 . TRBV9
TGCGCCAGCTCTGAGGTCATGAACACTGAAGCTTTCTTT CASSEVMNTEAFF . TRBJ1-1 . TRBV5-1
TGTGCCATCAGGCCGGGACAGGGAACCTACGAGCAGTACTTC CAIRPGQGTYEQYF TRBD1 TRBJ2-7 few TRBV10-3
TGTGCCAGCAGCTTAGTGGGTTCTGAAGAAAAACTGTTTTTT CASSLVGSEEKLFF . TRBJ1-4 . TRBV7-9
TGTGCCAGCAGTTTCCGGGCCAAAAACATTCAGTACTTC CASSFRAKNIQYF . TRBJ2-4 few TRBV6-6
TGCGCCAGCAGCCAAGAAGGATCGCCTCTTTGGGGCAAAAACATTCAGTACTTC CASSQEGSPLWGKNIQYF . TRBJ2-4 few TRBV4-3
TGTGCCAGCAGCTTAGGGACTAGCACAGATACGCAGTATTTT CASSLGTSTDTQYF . TRBJ2-3 many TRBV5-1
TGTGCCAGCCGCCTATGGGGGGAGGACAATGAGCAGTTCTTC CASRLWGEDNEQFF . TRBJ2-1 many TRBV2
TGTGACATGCAACCCGGGAACGGCGGGGAGCTGTTTTTT CDMQPGNGGELFF . TRBJ2-2 . TRBV10-3
TGTGCCAGCTGGAAAGGACTTGGGCCCGGGGAGCTGTTTTTT CASWKGLGPGELFF . TRBJ2-2 few TRBV2
TGCGCCAGCAGCTTGGTGGCCTCCCCGGGGGAGACCCAGTACTTC CASSLVASPGETQYF . TRBJ2-5 few TRBV5-1
TGCGCCAGCAGCCCCGCTGGGGGTACTGGCTACACCTTC CASSPAGGTGYTF . TRBJ1-2 . TRBV5-1
TGTGCCAGCAGCCTATCCCGCGGGAGCGGGGGGGCAAACATTCAGTACTTC CASSLSRGSGGANIQYF TRBD2 TRBJ2-4 few TRBV4-2
TGTGCCAGCAGCGATCAGGGGGTTGGTTCGGAGTTCTTC CASSDQGVGSEFF TRBD1 TRBJ2-1 few TRBV6-5
TGTGCCAGCAGCCACGACAGGGGGCACTTTGGGGCCAACGTCCTGACTTTC CASSHDRGHFGANVLTF TRBD1 TRBJ2-6 . TRBV3-1
TGCGCCAGCGGGACCGGCGGTGAGACCCAGTACTTC CASGTGGETQYF . TRBJ2-5 . TRBV4-3
TGTGCCAGCAGTTTCGTTGGCTACACCTTC CASSFVGYTF . TRBJ1-2 few TRBV28
TGTGCCAGCAGTCCAGTCCCGGGCCTGGACGTGGCCCAGTACTTC CASSPVPGLDVAQYF . TRBJ2-5 many TRBV12-3/TRBV12-4
TGTGCCAGCAGATTTGGTTGGGGCACAGATACGCAGTATTTT CASRFGWGTDTQYF . TRBJ2-3 many TRBV7-2
TGCGCCAGCAGCCAAGTCCGGGCGGGAGAGACCCAGTACTTC CASSQVRAGETQYF . TRBJ2-5 many TRBV4-3